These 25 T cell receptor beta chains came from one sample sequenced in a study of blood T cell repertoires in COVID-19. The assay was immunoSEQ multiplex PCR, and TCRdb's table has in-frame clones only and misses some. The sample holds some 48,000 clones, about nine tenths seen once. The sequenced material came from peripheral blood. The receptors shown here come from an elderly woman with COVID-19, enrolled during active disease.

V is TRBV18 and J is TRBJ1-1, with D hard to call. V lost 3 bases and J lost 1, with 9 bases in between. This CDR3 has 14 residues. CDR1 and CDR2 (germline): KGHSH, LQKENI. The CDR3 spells CASSPDWRNTEAFF. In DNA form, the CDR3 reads TGTGCCAGCTCACCCGACTGGAGGAACACTGAAGCTTTCTTT.

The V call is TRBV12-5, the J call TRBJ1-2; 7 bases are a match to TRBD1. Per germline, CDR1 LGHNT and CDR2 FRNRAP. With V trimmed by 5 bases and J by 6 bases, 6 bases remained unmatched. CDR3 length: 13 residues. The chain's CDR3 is CASGIDRVHGYTF. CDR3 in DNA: TGTGCTAGTGGTATAGACAGGGTCCATGGCTACACCTTC.

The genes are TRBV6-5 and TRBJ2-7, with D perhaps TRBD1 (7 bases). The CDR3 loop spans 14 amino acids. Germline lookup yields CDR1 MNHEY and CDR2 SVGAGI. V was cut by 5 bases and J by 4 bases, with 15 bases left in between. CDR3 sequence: CASSRGDSGYEQYF. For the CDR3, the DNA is TGTGCCAGCAGTAGGGGGGACAGCGGTTACGAGCAGTACTTC.

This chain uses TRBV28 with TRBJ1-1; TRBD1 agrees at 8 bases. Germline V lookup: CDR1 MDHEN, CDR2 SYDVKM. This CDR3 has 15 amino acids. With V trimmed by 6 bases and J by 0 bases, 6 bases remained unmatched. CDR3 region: CASSSGTGVNTEAFF. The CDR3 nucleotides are TGTGCCAGCAGCTCCGGGACAGGTGTGAACACTGAAGCTTTCTTT.

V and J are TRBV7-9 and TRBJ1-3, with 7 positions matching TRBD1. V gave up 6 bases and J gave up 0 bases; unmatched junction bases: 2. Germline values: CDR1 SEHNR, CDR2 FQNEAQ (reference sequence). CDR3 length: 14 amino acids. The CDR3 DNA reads TGTGCCAGCAGACAGGGGAGCTCTGGAAACACCATATATTTT. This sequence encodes CASRQGSSGNTIYF.

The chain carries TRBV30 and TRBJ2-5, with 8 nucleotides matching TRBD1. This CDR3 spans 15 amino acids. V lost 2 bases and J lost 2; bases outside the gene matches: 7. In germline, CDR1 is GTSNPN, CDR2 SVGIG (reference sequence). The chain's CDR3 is CAWSYFRQGQETQYF. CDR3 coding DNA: TGTGCCTGGAGTTACTTCCGACAGGGGCAAGAGACCCAGTACTTC.

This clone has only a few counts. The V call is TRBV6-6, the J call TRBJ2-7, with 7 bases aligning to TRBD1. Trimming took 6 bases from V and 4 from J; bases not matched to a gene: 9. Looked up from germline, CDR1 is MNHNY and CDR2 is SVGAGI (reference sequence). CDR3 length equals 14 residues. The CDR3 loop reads CASRFRDRGYEQYF. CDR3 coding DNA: TGTGCCAGCAGATTCCGGGACAGAGGATACGAGCAGTACTTC.

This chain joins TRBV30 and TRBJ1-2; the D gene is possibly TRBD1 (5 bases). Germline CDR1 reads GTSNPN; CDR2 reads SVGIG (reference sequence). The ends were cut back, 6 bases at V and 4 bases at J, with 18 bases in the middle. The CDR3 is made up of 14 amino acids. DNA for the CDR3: TGTGCCTGCACTTTCCATACAGGAATCTATGGCTACACCTTC. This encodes CACTFHTGIYGYTF.

CDR3 sequence: CASSFLNEQFF. In nucleotides, the CDR3 is TGTGCCAGCAGTTTCCTAAATGAGCAGTTCTTC. The rearrangement joins TRBV28 to TRBJ2-1; D is undetermined. Looked up from germline, CDR1 is MDHEN and CDR2 is SYDVKM. The CDR3 totals 11 residues. V shed 3 bases and J shed 7 bases, with 4 bases lying between them.

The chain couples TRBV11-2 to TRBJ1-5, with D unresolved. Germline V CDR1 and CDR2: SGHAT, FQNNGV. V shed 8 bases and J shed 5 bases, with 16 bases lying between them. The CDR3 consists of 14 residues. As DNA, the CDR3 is TGTGCCAGCTCGCCTAGCACCCAACATCAGCCCCAGCATTTT. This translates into CASSPSTQHQPQHF.

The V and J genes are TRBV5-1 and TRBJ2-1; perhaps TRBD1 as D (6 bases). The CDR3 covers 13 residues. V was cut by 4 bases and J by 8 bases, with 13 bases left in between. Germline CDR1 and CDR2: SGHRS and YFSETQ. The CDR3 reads CASSATGKYEQFF. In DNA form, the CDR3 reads TGCGCCAGCAGCGCCACAGGGAAATATGAGCAGTTCTTC.

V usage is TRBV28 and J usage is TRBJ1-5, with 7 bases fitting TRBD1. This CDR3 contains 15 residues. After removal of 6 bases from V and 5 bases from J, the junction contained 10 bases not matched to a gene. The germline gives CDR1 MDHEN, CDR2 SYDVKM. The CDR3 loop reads CASSRGTAYDQPQHF. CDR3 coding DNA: TGTGCCAGCAGCCGCGGGACAGCCTACGATCAGCCCCAGCATTTT.

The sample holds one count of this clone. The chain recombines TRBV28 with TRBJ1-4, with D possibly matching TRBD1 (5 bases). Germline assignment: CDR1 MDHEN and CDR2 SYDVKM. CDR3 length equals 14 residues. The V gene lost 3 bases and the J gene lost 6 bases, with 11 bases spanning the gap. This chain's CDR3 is CASSLGGDDEKLFF. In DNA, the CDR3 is TGTGCCAGCAGTTTGGGAGGGGACGATGAAAAACTGTTTTTT.

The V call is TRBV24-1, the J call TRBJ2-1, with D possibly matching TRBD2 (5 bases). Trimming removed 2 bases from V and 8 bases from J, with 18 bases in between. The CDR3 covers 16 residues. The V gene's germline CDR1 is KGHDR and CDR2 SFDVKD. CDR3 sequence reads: CATSDWGREFSDEQFF. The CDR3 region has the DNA TGTGCCACCAGTGATTGGGGTCGGGAATTCAGCGATGAGCAGTTCTTC.

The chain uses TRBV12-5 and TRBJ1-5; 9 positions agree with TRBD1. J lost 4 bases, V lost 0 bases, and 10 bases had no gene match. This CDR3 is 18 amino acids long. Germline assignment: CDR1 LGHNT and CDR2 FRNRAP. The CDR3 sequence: CASGLVGVLGTGNQPQHF. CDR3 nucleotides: TGTGCTAGTGGTTTGGTAGGCGTTCTCGGGACAGGGAATCAGCCCCAGCATTTT.

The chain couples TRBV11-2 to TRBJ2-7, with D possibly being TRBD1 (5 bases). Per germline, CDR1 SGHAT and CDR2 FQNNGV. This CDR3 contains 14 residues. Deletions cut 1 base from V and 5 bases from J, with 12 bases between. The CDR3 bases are TGTGCCAGCAGCTTAGGTCTCCGCAGGGACGAGCAGTACTTC. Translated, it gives CASSLGLRRDEQYF.

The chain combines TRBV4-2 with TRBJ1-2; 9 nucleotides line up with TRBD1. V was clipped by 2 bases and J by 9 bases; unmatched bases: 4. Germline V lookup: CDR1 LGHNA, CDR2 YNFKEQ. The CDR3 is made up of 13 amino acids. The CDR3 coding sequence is TGTGCCAGCAGCCAAATTGACAGGGGGAGCTACACCTTC. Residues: CASSQIDRGSYTF.

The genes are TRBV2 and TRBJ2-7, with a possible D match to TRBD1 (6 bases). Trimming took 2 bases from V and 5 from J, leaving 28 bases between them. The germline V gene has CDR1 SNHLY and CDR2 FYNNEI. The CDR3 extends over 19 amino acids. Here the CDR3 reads CASSERGGGRQPLRNEQYF. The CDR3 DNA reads TGTGCCAGCAGTGAAAGAGGGGGTGGGCGACAGCCCCTCCGGAACGAGCAGTACTTC.

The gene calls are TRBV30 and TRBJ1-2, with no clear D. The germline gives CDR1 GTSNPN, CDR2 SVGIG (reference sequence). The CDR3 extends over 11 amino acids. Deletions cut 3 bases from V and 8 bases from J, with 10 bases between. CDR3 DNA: TGTGCCTGGAGCACGGGAGGAGGCTACACCTTC. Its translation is CAWSTGGGYTF.

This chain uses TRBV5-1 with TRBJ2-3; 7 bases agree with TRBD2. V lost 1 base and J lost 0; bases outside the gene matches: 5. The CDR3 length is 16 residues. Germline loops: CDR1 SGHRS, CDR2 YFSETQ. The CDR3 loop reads CASSLSDGGSTDTQYF. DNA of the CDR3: TGCGCCAGCAGCTTGTCGGACGGGGGGAGCACAGATACGCAGTATTTT. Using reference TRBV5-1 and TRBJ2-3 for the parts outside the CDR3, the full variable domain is KAGVTQTPRYLIKTRGQQVTLSCSPISGHRSVSWYQQTPGQGLQFLFEYFSETQRNKGNFPGRFSGRQFSNSRSEMNVSTLELGDSALYLCASSLSDGGSTDTQYFGPGTRLTVL.

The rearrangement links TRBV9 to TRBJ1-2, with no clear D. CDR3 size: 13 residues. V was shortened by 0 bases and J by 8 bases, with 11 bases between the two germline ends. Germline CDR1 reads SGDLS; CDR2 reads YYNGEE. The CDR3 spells CASSVAGGFGYTF. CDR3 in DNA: TGTGCCAGCAGCGTAGCGGGAGGGTTCGGCTACACCTTC.

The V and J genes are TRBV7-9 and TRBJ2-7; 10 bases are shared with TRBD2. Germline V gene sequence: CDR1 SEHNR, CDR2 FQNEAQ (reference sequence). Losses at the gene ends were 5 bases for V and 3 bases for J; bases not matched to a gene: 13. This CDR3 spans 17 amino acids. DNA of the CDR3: TGTGCCAGCAGCCAAGGAAAGGGACTAGCGCCGCTCTACGAGCAGTACTTC. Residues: CASSQGKGLAPLYEQYF. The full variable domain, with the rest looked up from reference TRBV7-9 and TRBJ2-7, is DTGVSQNPRHKITKRGQNVTFRCDPISEHNRLYWYRQTLGQGPEFLTYFQNEAQLEKSRLLSDRFSAERPKGSFSTLEIQRTEQGDSAMYLCASSQGKGLAPLYEQYFGPGTRLTVT.

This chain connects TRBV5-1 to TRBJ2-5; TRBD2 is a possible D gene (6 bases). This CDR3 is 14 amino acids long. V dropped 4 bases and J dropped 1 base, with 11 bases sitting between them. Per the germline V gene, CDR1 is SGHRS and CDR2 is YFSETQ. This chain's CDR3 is CASSKAGPQETQYF. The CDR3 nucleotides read TGCGCCAGCAGCAAAGCGGGCCCCCAAGAGACCCAGTACTTC.

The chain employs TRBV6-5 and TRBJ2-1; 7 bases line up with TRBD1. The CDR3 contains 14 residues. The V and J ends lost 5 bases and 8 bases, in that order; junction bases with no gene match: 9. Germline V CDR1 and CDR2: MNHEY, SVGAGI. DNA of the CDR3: TGTGCCAGCAGTCCCTCGACAGGGCGGCATGAGCAGTTCTTC. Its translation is CASSPSTGRHEQFF.

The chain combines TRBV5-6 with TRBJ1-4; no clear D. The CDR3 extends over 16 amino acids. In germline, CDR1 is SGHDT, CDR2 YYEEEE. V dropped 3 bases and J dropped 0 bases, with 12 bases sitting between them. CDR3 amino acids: CASSYRTGTTNEKLFF. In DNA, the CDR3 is TGTGCCAGCAGCTACCGAACGGGGACAACTAATGAAAAACTGTTTTTT. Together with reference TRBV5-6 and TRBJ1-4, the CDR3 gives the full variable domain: DAGVTQSPTHLIKTRGQQVTLRCSPKSGHDTVSWYQQALGQGPQFIFQYYEEEERQRGNFPDRFSGHQFPNYSSELNVNALLLGDSALYLCASSYRTGTTNEKLFFGSGTQLSVL.